Each of the 28 T cell receptor beta chains below was sequenced from the same sample in a study of blood T cell repertoires in COVID-19. Sequencing was performed with immunoSEQ multiplex PCR; in TCRdb, only in-frame clones are kept and a portion is missing. The sample lists about 360,000 clones; about 87% were seen once. The sample was peripheral blood. These receptors all stem from a human donor in a cohort sampled during active COVID-19.

V gene TRBV5-1 combines with J gene TRBJ2-5, with D possibly TRBD2 on 5 matching bases. Trimming pared 0 bases from V and 2 bases from J, leaving 11 bases between. This CDR3 has 15 amino acids. Germline loops: CDR1 SGHRS, CDR2 YFSETQ. The CDR3 sequence is CASSLDYRLQETQYF. Written as DNA, the CDR3 is TGCGCCAGCAGCTTGGACTACCGACTACAAGAGACCCAGTACTTC.

The chain has TRBV7-6 and TRBJ2-5; 9 bases align to TRBD2. The CDR3 runs to 17 residues. The J segment lost 1 base and the V segment lost 2 bases, leaving 8 bases of the junction unmatched. Germline assignment: CDR1 SGHVS and CDR2 FNYEAQ. For the CDR3, the DNA is TGTGCCAGCAGCTTATTTTGGTCTAGCGGGGCCCAAGAGACCCAGTACTTC. Translation gives CASSLFWSSGAQETQYF.

The rearrangement links TRBV4-2 to TRBJ2-5, with D perhaps TRBD1 (6 bases). Germline CDR1 reads LGHNA; CDR2 reads YNFKEQ. The V gene lost 0 bases and the J gene lost 5 bases, with 19 bases spanning the gap. The CDR3 sequence is 17 residues long. In nucleotides, the CDR3 is TGTGCCAGCAGCCAAGAGCCCTACCAACAGGGTAAGGAGACCCAGTACTTC. Protein sequence: CASSQEPYQQGKETQYF.

The V and J genes are TRBV24-1 and TRBJ2-5; tentatively, D is TRBD2 (5 bases). This CDR3 has 13 residues. The ends were cut back, 5 bases at V and 1 base at J, with 7 bases in the middle. Germline values: CDR1 KGHDR, CDR2 SFDVKD. The DNA of the CDR3 is TGTGCCACCAGTGGAGGGTCCCAAGAGACCCAGTACTTC. This gives the protein CATSGGSQETQYF.

The chain links TRBV3-1 (or the pseudogene TRBV3-2) to TRBJ2-3, with D uncertain. CDR1 and CDR2 from the germline V gene are LGHDT and YNNKEL (reference sequence). The CDR3 is 15 amino acids. Trimming cost V 1 base and J 3 bases, with 11 bases left between them. CDR3 sequence: CASSQGSLSTDTQYF. The CDR3, as DNA: TGTGCCAGCAGCCAAGGGAGCTTATCTACAGATACGCAGTATTTT.

The chain has TRBV2 and TRBJ2-7, with 9 bases aligning to TRBD1. The CDR3 is made up of 13 amino acids. Trimming removed 6 bases from V and 3 bases from J; junction bases left unmatched: 3. CDR1 and CDR2 from the germline V gene are SNHLY and FYNNEI. CDR3 bases: TGTGCCAGCAGGCGGGACAGGGTCTACGAGCAGTACTTC. As protein: CASRRDRVYEQYF.

The rearrangement uses TRBV18 and TRBJ1-3, with D uncertain. CDR1 is KGHSH and CDR2 is LQKENI in the germline V gene. The CDR3 runs to 16 residues. The V gene lost 2 bases and the J gene lost 0 bases, with 11 bases spanning the gap. This chain's CDR3 is CASSPAGGISGNTIYF. DNA for the CDR3: TGTGCCAGCTCACCAGCGGGCGGGATCTCTGGAAACACCATATATTTT.

The V call is TRBV19, the J call TRBJ2-1; 11 bases are shared with TRBD2. This CDR3 region has 17 residues. Germline V gives CDR1 LNHDA, CDR2 SQIVND (reference sequence). The V segment lost 7 bases and the J segment 0 bases; nucleotides outside the gene matches: 8. Here the CDR3 reads CASMSLAGGSSYNEQFF. The CDR3 coding sequence is TGTGCCAGTATGAGCCTAGCGGGGGGTAGCTCCTACAATGAGCAGTTCTTC.

This clone has just one count. The CDR3 is CASSPGTGMKGAYNEQFF. CDR3 nucleotides: TGTGCCAGCAGCCCCGGGACAGGGATGAAGGGAGCCTACAATGAGCAGTTCTTC. The chain couples TRBV5-6 to TRBJ2-1, with 9 bases aligning to TRBD1. This CDR3 has 18 residues. The V segment lost 4 bases and the J segment 2 bases; nucleotides outside the gene matches: 13. Germline CDR1 reads SGHDT; CDR2 reads YYEEEE.

This clone was detected only a few times. The chain joins TRBV5-1 to TRBJ2-1, with TRBD2 matching over 9 bases. The CDR3 loop spans 17 amino acids. Per the germline V gene, CDR1 is SGHRS and CDR2 is YFSETQ. J was trimmed by 6 bases and V by 0 bases; bases with no gene match: 10. In DNA, the CDR3 is TGCGCCAGCAGCTTGGAGGCGGGAGGGCCCTCAAGCAATGAGCAGTTCTTC. Translated: CASSLEAGGPSSNEQFF.

This chain connects TRBV3-1 (or the pseudogene TRBV3-2) to TRBJ2-1; the D is unclear. Germline CDR1 reads LGHDT; CDR2 reads YNNKEL (reference sequence). The CDR3 is 13 residues long. The V gene lost 5 bases and the J gene lost 4 bases, with 9 bases spanning the gap. CDR3 coding DNA: TGTGCCAGCAGCTCCCCCCCATACAATGAGCAGTTCTTC. Amino acids: CASSSPPYNEQFF.

V gene TRBV4-2 combines with J gene TRBJ1-4; no definite D call. Germline V gene sequence: CDR1 LGHNA, CDR2 YNFKEQ. CDR3 length equals 17 residues. Trimming cost V 1 base and J 5 bases, with 17 bases left between them. The DNA of the CDR3 is TGTGCCAGCAGCCAAGTTGGGCAGGTTGGTCCGAATGAAAAACTGTTTTTT. It is translated as CASSQVGQVGPNEKLFF.

This clone was detected only once. This chain links TRBV9 with TRBJ2-5; 7 nucleotides line up with TRBD2. V was pared by 3 bases and J by 2 bases, with 7 bases of the junction left unmatched. The V gene's germline CDR1 is SGDLS and CDR2 YYNGEE. The length of the CDR3 is 15 residues. The CDR3 DNA reads TGTGCCAGCAGCGCCCTAACTAGCGAGCAAGAGACCCAGTACTTC. Translated: CASSALTSEQETQYF.

This clone was observed once. V gene TRBV12-3 or TRBV12-4 combines with J gene TRBJ2-7; D might be TRBD1 (6 bases). The ends were cut back, 5 bases at V and 3 bases at J, with 11 bases in the middle. The CDR3 sequence is 13 residues long. The CDR3: CASSIRQVYEQYF. The CDR3, as DNA: TGTGCCAGCAGTATACGACAGGTCTACGAGCAGTACTTC.

The chain joins TRBV12-3 or TRBV12-4 to TRBJ1-1; D might be TRBD1 (5 bases). This CDR3 is built from 12 residues. V gave up 8 bases and J gave up 6 bases, with 13 bases separating them. The CDR3 region is CASALTGAEAFF. The CDR3 bases are TGTGCCAGCGCCCTTACGGGGGCTGAAGCTTTCTTT.

This chain links TRBV19 with TRBJ2-1; 7 nucleotides line up with TRBD2. From germline, CDR1 is LNHDA and CDR2 SQIVND (reference sequence). The CDR3 length is 13 residues. V lost 3 bases and J lost 5; bases outside the gene matches: 1. The CDR3 bases are TGTGCCAGTAGTATTGGGACTAACAATGAGCAGTTCTTC. The encoded protein is CASSIGTNNEQFF.

This chain joins TRBV4-1 and TRBJ1-3; D might be TRBD1 (6 bases). From germline, CDR1 is MGHRA and CDR2 YSYEKL. Deletions cut 1 base from V and 4 bases from J, with 17 bases between. This CDR3 comprises 17 residues. The CDR3 DNA reads TGCGCCAGCAGCCAAGGGAGCCGGGGGGCGAAAGGAAACACCATATATTTT. It is translated as CASSQGSRGAKGNTIYF.

The chain couples TRBV19 to TRBJ2-2; D ambiguous. This CDR3 has 15 amino acids. V shed 3 bases and J shed 9 bases, with 17 bases lying between them. The germline gives CDR1 LNHDA, CDR2 SQIVND (reference sequence). The CDR3 loop reads CASSMGSPVNWELFF. DNA of the CDR3: TGTGCCAGTAGTATGGGCAGTCCCGTAAATTGGGAGCTGTTTTTT.

The V and J genes are TRBV6-1 and TRBJ1-2; a possible D gene is TRBD1 (5 bases). The CDR3 length is 14 residues. Germline V gene data show CDR1 as MNHNS and CDR2 as SASEGT. The V end lost 1 base, the J end lost 10 bases, and 16 bases lay between the germline ends. CDR3 amino acids: CASSEEARESAYTF. The DNA of the CDR3 is TGTGCCAGCAGTGAAGAGGCCAGGGAATCTGCCTACACCTTC.

For the CDR3, the DNA is TGCGCCAGCAGTCAATTCTTCGAGGGGGCTTGTCTCTATGGCTACACCTTC. Translated, it gives CASSQFFEGACLYGYTF. This chain connects TRBV23-1 to TRBJ1-2; 7 bases match TRBD1. TRBV23-1 is placed among ORFs of uncertain function. CDR3 size: 17 residues. Germline trimming cut 1 base from V and 4 bases from J; bases unmatched to any gene: 12.

This clone was seen just once. The chain joins TRBV7-2 to TRBJ2-3; 9 nucleotides agree with TRBD1. V gave up 5 bases and J gave up 0 bases; unmatched junction bases: 6. Germline CDR1 and CDR2: SGHTA and FQGNSA. This CDR3 comprises 16 residues. This CDR3 reads CASSQNRGRSTDTQYF. CDR3 nucleotides: TGTGCCAGCAGCCAAAACAGGGGGCGGAGCACAGATACGCAGTATTTT.

The chain combines TRBV5-1 with TRBJ1-3; D is perhaps TRBD1 (6 bases). Trimming shortened V by 4 bases and J by 4 bases, and 15 bases separated the two germline ends. The CDR3 runs 15 residues. Germline V gene lookup returns CDR1 SGHRS and CDR2 YFSETQ. The CDR3 spells CASSPKQGDGNTIYF. The CDR3 DNA sequence: TGCGCCAGCAGCCCCAAACAGGGAGACGGAAACACCATATATTTT.

This clone was found once. The rearrangement links TRBV13 to TRBJ1-1; D is ambiguous. The CDR3 runs 15 residues. Trimming shortened V by 5 bases and J by 1 base, and 14 bases separated the two germline ends. The germline V gene encodes CDR1 PRHDT and CDR2 FYEKMQ (reference sequence). Written as DNA, the CDR3 is TGTGCCAGCAGCCGCCTCCGGGAGGGGAACACTGAAGCTTTCTTT. Its translation is CASSRLREGNTEAFF.

The V and J genes are TRBV6-1 and TRBJ1-1; D not certain. Trimming removed 3 bases from V and 7 bases from J, with 9 bases in between. CDR1 is MNHNS, CDR2 SASEGT, per germline. The CDR3 has 12 residues. CDR3 bases: TGTGCCAGCAGTGACGGGTTCAATGAAGCTTTCTTT. As protein: CASSDGFNEAFF.

The chain joins TRBV9 to TRBJ2-3; D is ambiguous. V lost 0 bases, J lost 4 bases, and 15 bases lay in between. CDR3 size: 16 residues. Germline-derived CDR1 and CDR2 are SGDLS and YYNGEE. CDR3 nucleotides: TGTGCCAGCAGCGTAGTCGGTAGCAGCGTTGCAGATACGCAGTATTTT. It encodes CASSVVGSSVADTQYF.

The chain has TRBV10-3 and TRBJ1-1, with D hard to call. In germline, CDR1 is ENHRY, CDR2 SYGVKD. V was cut by 6 bases and J by 1 base, with 12 bases left in between. The length of the CDR3 is 14 residues. CDR3 DNA sequence: TGTGCCATCAGATCGAGGTCAGCGAACACTGAAGCTTTCTTT. Its translation is CAIRSRSANTEAFF.

This rearrangement joins TRBV28 to TRBJ1-4, with D hard to call. The CDR3 spans 13 residues. In germline, CDR1 is MDHEN, CDR2 SYDVKM. The V and J ends lost 7 bases and 5 bases respectively, with 11 bases between them. The CDR3 region is CASKRVRNEKLFF. Written as DNA, the CDR3 is TGTGCCAGCAAAAGAGTGAGGAATGAAAAACTGTTTTTT.

This chain connects TRBV4-1 to TRBJ2-1; 9 nucleotides line up with TRBD2. V dropped 2 bases and J dropped 9; count of bases not matched to a gene: 5. The CDR3 sequence is 14 residues long. Germline values: CDR1 MGHRA, CDR2 YSYEKL. The CDR3 DNA reads TGCGCCAGCAGCCAATTTAGCGGGAGCGGTGAGCAGTTCTTC. This sequence encodes CASSQFSGSGEQFF.